Reported below is one T cell receptor (beta chain). The antigen remains unidentified. It was by 5' RACE with UMI labels that the TRB cDNA libraries were prepared. TCRdb reprocessed the 5' RACE reads, with one entry per CDR3 protein and no DNA. The data show roughly 30,000 distinct CDR3 sequences, and the top ten clones hold roughly 10%. The CDR3 runs to 16 residues. Per the germline V gene, CDR1 is LNHDA and CDR2 is SQIVND (reference sequence). Subsets of CD8+ T cells were each sorted in triplicate at hundreds of thousands of cells apiece. This sample was taken from a study of CXCR3-negative and CXCR3-positive naive CD8 T cells. About the research overall: The total count of TRB reads reached around 140 million, and each library contributed about 1.5 +/- 0.3 million. Study findings and constraints: In naive cells, CXCR3-negative and CXCR3-positive subsets had similar TRBV-TRBJ usage; memory cells differed. Naive subsets expressed similar surface CD5; TRB CDR3 features served to infer TCR strength.

This clonotype was obtained from a human donor in good health. Some clones in this sample may be carry-over from other donors' samples. What was sequenced was memory CD8+ T cells from blood. The rearrangement joins TRBV19 to TRBJ2-7; the TRBD2 assignment by TCRdb is unverifiable without DNA. The CDR3 region is CASSEGQLATFVEQYF.